This TCR beta chain was sequenced during a study of blood T cell repertoires in COVID-19. This CDR3 is 15 amino acids long. Germline loops: CDR1 SNHLY, CDR2 FYNNEI. V trimming: 4 bases; J trimming: 2 bases; junction bases outside the gene matches: 6. How the authors handled the data: Cell counts per sample came from amplifying reference gene primers. The repertoire was sequenced with immunoSEQ multiplex PCR; TCRdb's copy has only in-frame clones and lacks some. D and trimming were read from the DNA, whereas the V and J calls and clone size are those reported in that table. Of 200,000 to 250,000 clones listed, around 83% are singletons. This clone was detected only once.

The material sequenced was peripheral blood. This receptor was obtained from a woman aged 50 to 60 with COVID-19, enrolled during active disease. V gene TRBV2 combines with J gene TRBJ2-7; 9 bases map to TRBD2. The CDR3 nucleotides read TGTGCCAGCAGTGGACTAGCGGAGACAACCTACGAGCAGTACTTC. Amino acid sequence: CASSGLAETTYEQYF. Based on the CDR3 plus reference TRBV2 and TRBJ2-7, the full variable domain is EPEVTQTPSHQVTQMGQEVILRCVPISNHLYFYWYRQILGQKVEFLVSFYNNEISEKSEIFDDQFSVERPDGSNFTLKIRSTKLEDSAMYFCASSGLAETTYEQYFGPGTRLTVT.